This TCR beta chain was identified during a study of blood T cell repertoires in COVID-19. Study context: COVID-19 samples from acute and convalescent phases originated in the United States, Italy and Spain.

This clone was recorded only once. The data were produced by immunoSEQ multiplex PCR, yet TCRdb's version contains in-frame clones alone and is incomplete. The profile covers about 16,000 clones, with roughly 89% appearing a single time and 25% to 40% taken by the ten largest. CDR1 and CDR2 from the germline V gene are KGHSH and LQKENI. After removal of 2 bases from V and 4 bases from J, the junction contained 4 bases not matched to a gene. This CDR3 has 15 residues. The sequence came from a woman of 80 years or more with COVID-19, enrolled during active disease. The J gene is TRBJ1-4, the V gene TRBV18; 7 nucleotides agree with TRBD1. Sequenced sample: peripheral blood. CDR3 nucleotide sequence: TGTGCCAGCTCACCAGGGACAGTGTTTAATGAAAAACTGTTTTTT. It encodes CASSPGTVFNEKLFF. Full variable domain (outside the CDR3, taken from reference TRBV18 and TRBJ1-4): NAGVMQNPRHLVRRRGQEARLRCSPMKGHSHVYWYRQLPEEGLKFMVYLQKENIIDESGMPKERFSAEFPKEGPSILRIQQVVRGDSAAYFCASSPGTVFNEKLFFGSGTQLSVL.